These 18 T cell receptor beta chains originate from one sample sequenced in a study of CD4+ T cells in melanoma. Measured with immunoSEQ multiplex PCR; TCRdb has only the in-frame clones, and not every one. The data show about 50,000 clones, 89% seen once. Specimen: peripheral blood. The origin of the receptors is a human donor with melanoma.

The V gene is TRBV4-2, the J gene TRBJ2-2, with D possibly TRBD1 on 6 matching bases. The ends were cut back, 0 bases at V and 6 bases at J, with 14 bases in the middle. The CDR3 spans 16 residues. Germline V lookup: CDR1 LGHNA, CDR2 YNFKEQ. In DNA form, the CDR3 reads TGTGCCAGCAGCCAAGACCTACAGGGCGAGGCCGGGGAGCTGTTTTTT. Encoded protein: CASSQDLQGEAGELFF.

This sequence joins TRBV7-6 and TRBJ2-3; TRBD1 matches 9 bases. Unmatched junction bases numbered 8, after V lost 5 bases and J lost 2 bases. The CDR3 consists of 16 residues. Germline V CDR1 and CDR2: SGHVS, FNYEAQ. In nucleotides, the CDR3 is TGTGCCAGCAGCCCAGGACAGGGGTTGACCACAGATACGCAGTATTTT. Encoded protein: CASSPGQGLTTDTQYF.

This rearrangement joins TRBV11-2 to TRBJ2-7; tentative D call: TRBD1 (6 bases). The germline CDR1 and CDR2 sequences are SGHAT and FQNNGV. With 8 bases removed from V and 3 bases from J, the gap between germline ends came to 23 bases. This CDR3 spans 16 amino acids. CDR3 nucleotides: TGTGCCAGCTCCGAAGGCGACCAGGGACATTTCTACGAGCAGTACTTC. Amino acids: CASSEGDQGHFYEQYF.

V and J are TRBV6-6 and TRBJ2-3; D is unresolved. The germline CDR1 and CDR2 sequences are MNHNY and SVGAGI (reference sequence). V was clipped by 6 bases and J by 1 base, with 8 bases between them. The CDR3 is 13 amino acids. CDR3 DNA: TGTGCCAGCAGCCTTCGCCGCACAGATACGCAGTATTTT. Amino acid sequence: CASSLRRTDTQYF.

The CDR3 DNA sequence: TGTGCCAGCAGCTTAGAGGCCCACGGACCCTACGAGCAGTACTTC. Translation: CASSLEAHGPYEQYF. This chain joins TRBV7-9 and TRBJ2-7, with D unresolved. The CDR3 is 15 amino acids. The V gene lost 1 base and the J gene lost 2 bases, with 12 bases spanning the gap. Germline-derived CDR1 and CDR2 are SEHNR and FQNEAQ (reference sequence).

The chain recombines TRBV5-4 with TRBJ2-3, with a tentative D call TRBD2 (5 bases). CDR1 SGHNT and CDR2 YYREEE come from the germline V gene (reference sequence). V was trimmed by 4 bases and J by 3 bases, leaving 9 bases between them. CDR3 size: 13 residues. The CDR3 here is CASSPDLTDTQYF. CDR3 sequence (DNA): TGTGCCAGCAGCCCGGACTTGACAGATACGCAGTATTTT.

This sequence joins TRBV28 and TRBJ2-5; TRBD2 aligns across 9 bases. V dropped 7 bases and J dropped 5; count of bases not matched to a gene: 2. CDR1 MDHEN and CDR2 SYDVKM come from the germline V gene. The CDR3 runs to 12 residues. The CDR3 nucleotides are TGTGCCAGCACCCTAGCGGGGGAGACCCAGTACTTC. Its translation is CASTLAGETQYF.

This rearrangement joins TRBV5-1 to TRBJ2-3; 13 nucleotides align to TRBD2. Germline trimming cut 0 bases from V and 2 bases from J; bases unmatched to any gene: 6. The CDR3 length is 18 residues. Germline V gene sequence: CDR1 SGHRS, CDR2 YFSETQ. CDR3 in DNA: TGCGCCAGCAGCTTGGGGCCGGGACTAGCGGGGACCACAGATACGCAGTATTTT. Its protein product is CASSLGPGLAGTTDTQYF. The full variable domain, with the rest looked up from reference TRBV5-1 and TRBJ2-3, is KAGVTQTPRYLIKTRGQQVTLSCSPISGHRSVSWYQQTPGQGLQFLFEYFSETQRNKGNFPGRFSGRQFSNSRSEMNVSTLELGDSALYLCASSLGPGLAGTTDTQYFGPGTRLTVL.

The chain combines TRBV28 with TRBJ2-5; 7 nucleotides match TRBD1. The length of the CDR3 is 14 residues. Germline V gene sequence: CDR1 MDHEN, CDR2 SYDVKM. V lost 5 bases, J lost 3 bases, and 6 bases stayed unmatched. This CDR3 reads CASSGDSAKETQYF. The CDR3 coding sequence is TGTGCCAGCAGTGGGGACAGCGCTAAAGAGACCCAGTACTTC.

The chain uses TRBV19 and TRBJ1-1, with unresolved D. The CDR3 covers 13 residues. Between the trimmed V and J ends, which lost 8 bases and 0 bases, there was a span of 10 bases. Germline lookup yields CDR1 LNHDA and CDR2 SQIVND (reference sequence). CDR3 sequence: CASSYGMNTEAFF. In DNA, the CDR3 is TGTGCCAGTTCCTACGGGATGAACACTGAAGCTTTCTTT. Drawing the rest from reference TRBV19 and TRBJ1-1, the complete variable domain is DGGITQSPKYLFRKEGQNVTLSCEQNLNHDAMYWYRQDPGQGLRLIYYSQIVNDFQKGDIAEGYSVSREKKESFPLTVTSAQKNPTAFYLCASSYGMNTEAFFGQGTRLTVV.

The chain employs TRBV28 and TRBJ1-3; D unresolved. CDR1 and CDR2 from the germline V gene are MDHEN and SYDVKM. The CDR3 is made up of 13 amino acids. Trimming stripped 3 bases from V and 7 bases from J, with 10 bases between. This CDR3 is CASSFSQLNTIYF. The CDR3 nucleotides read TGTGCCAGCAGTTTCTCCCAACTTAACACCATATATTTT.

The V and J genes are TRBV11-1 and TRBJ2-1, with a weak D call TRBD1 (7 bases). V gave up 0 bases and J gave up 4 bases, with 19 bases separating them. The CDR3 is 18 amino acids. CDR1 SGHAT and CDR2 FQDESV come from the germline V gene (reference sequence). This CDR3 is CASSLAGAGGLLYNEQFF. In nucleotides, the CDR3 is TGTGCCAGCAGCTTAGCTGGGGCAGGGGGACTCCTTTACAATGAGCAGTTCTTC. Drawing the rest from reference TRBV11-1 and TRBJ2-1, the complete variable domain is EAEVAQSPRYKITEKSQAVAFWCDPISGHATLYWYRQILGQGPELLVQFQDESVVDDSQLPKDRFSAERLKGVDSTLKIQPAELGDSAMYLCASSLAGAGGLLYNEQFFGPGTRLTVL.

The CDR3 loop is CASSSTGVSPYEQYF. The CDR3 nucleotides are TGTGCCAGCAGCTCAACAGGGGTGTCCCCCTACGAGCAGTACTTC. The gene calls are TRBV7-2 and TRBJ2-7, with 7 bases aligning to TRBD1. The ends lost 4 bases at V and 2 bases at J; junction bases unmatched: 8. The CDR3 is 15 amino acids. CDR1 and CDR2 (germline): SGHTA, FQGNSA.

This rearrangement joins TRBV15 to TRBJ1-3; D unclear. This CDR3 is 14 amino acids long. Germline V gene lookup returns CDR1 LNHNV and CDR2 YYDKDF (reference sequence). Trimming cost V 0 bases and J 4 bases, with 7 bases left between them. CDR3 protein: CATSRERAGNTIYF. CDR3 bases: TGTGCCACCAGCAGAGAGAGGGCAGGAAACACCATATATTTT.

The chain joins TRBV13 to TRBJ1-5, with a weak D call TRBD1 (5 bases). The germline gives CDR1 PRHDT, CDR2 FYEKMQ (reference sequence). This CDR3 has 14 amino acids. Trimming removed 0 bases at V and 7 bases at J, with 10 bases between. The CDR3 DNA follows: TGTGCCAGCAGCTTAGGCGTAGGGACCCAGCCCCAGCATTTT. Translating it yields CASSLGVGTQPQHF.

CDR3 in DNA: TGCGCCAGCAGGGACCTACGGGGTACGTACGAGCAGTACTTC. Its translation is CASRDLRGTYEQYF. V gene TRBV5-1 combines with J gene TRBJ2-7; possible D gene TRBD2, 5 bases. The CDR3 consists of 14 residues. Germline CDR1 reads SGHRS; CDR2 reads YFSETQ. V was pared by 5 bases and J by 4 bases, with 16 bases between. Full variable domain (rest looked up from reference TRBV5-1 and TRBJ2-7): KAGVTQTPRYLIKTRGQQVTLSCSPISGHRSVSWYQQTPGQGLQFLFEYFSETQRNKGNFPGRFSGRQFSNSRSEMNVSTLELGDSALYLCASRDLRGTYEQYFGPGTRLTVT.

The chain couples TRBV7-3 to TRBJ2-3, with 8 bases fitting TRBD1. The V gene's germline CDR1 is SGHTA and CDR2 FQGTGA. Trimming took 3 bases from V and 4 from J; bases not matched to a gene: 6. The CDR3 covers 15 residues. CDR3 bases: TGTGCCAGCAGCTTGGCGACAGGGGCGGCAGATACGCAGTATTTT. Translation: CASSLATGAADTQYF. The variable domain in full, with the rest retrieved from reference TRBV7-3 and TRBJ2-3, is GAGVSQTPSNKVTEKGKYVELRCDPISGHTALYWYRQSLGQGPEFLIYFQGTGAADDSGLPNDRFFAVRPEGSVSTLKIQRTERGDSAVYLCASSLATGAADTQYFGPGTRLTVL.

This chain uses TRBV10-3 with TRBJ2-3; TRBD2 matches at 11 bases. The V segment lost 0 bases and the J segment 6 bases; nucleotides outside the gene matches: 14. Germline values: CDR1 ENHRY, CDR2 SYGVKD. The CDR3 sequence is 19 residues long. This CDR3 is CAISESGLAGPLASDTQYF. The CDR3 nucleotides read TGTGCCATCAGTGAGTCTGGACTAGCGGGCCCCCTTGCCTCGGATACGCAGTATTTT.